The source of this T cell receptor beta chain is a study of blood T cell repertoires in COVID-19. The CDR3 has 14 residues. The germline V gene has CDR1 SGDLS and CDR2 YYNGEE. Trimming shortened V by 5 bases and J by 4 bases, and 15 bases separated the two germline ends. Profiled with immunoSEQ multiplex PCR; TCRdb holds only in-frame clones, not every one. The sample includes roughly 200,000 clones, 87% of them seen just once. The sample taken for sequencing was PBMCs or T cells enriched from blood (not recorded which). The TCR sequence derives from a young man with acute COVID-19. V usage is TRBV9 and J usage is TRBJ1-2, with D maybe TRBD1 (5 bases). Written as DNA, the CDR3 is TGTGCCAGCAGTGGTCAGGGCCTATTCTATGGCTACACCTTC. This gives the protein CASSGQGLFYGYTF.